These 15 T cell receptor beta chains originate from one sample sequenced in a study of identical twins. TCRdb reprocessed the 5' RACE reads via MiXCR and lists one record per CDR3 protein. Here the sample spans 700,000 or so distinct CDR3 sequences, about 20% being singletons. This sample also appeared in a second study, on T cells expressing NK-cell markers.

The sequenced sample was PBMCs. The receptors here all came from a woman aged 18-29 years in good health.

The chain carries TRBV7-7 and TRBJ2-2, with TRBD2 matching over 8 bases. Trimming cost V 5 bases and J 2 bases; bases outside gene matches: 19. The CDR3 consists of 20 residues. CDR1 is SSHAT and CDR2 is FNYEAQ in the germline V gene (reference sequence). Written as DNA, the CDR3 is TGTGCCAGCAGCCTGGAGATTGTAACTAGCGGTCCCTCTAACACCGGGGAGCTGTTTTTT. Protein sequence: CASSLEIVTSGPSNTGELFF.

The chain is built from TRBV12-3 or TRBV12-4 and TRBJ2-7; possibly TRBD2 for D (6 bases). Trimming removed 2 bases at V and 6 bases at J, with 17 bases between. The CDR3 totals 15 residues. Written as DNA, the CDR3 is TGTGCCAGCAGTTTATCGGTCCGGGAGAATCGCGAGCAGTACTTC. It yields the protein CASSLSVRENREQYF.

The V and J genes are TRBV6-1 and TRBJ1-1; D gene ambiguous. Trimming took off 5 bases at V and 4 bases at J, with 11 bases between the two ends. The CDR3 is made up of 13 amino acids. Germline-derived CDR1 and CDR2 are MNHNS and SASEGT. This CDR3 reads CASSNELSTEAFF. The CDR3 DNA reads TGTGCCAGCAGTAATGAGTTAAGCACTGAAGCTTTCTTT.

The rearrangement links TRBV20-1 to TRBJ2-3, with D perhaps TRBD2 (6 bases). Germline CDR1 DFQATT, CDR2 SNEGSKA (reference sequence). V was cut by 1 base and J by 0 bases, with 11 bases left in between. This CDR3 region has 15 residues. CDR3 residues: CSARARGTSTDTQYF. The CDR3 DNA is TGCAGTGCTAGAGCCCGCGGGACGAGCACAGATACGCAGTATTTT.

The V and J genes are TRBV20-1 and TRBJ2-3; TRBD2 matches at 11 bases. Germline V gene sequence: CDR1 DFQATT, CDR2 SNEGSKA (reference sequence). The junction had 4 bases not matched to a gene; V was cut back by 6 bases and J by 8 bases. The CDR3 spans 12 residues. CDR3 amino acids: CSAPLAGATQYF. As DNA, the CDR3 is TGCAGTGCACCACTAGCGGGAGCTACGCAGTATTTT.

The CDR3 sequence is CAKLDRVSNEQYF. The CDR3 coding sequence is TGTGCCAAGCTGGACAGGGTCTCCAACGAGCAGTACTTC. The chain uses TRBV21-1 and TRBJ2-7; the D segment call TRBD1 is taken from the table without a DNA check. TRBV21-1 is assigned pseudogene status. The CDR3 contains 13 residues.

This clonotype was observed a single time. The chain's CDR3 is CATSDPGTTSEQFF. The DNA of the CDR3 is TGTGCCACCAGTGACCCCGGGACTACCAGTGAGCAGTTCTTC. The genes are TRBV24-1 and TRBJ2-1; TRBD2 matches 7 bases. The CDR3 is 14 residues long. Germline trimming cut 4 bases from V and 9 bases from J; bases unmatched to any gene: 8. Per germline, CDR1 KGHDR and CDR2 SFDVKD.

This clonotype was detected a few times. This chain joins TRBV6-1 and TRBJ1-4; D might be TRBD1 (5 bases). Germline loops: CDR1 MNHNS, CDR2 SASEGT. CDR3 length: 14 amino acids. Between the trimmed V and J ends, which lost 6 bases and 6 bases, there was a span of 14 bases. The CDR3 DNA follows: TGTGCCAGCAGCCGAGGTCCGGGGGATGAAAAACTGTTTTTT. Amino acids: CASSRGPGDEKLFF.

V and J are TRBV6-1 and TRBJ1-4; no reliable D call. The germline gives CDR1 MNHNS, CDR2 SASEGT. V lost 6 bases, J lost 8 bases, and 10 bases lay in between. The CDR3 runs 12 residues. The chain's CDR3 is CASRGIAEKLFF. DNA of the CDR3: TGTGCCAGCAGGGGGATTGCGGAAAAACTGTTTTTT.

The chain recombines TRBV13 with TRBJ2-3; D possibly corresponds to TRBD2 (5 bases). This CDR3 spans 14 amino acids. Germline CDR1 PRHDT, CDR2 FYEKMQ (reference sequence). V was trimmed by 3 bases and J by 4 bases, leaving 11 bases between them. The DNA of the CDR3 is TGTGCCAGCAGCTTTTCTAGCAGTGCAGATACGCAGTATTTT. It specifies CASSFSSSADTQYF. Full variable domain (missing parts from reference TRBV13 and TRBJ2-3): AAGVIQSPRHLIKEKRETATLKCYPIPRHDTVYWYQQGPGQDPQFLISFYEKMQSDKGSIPDRFSAQQFSDYHSELNMSSLELGDSALYFCASSFSSSADTQYFGPGTRLTVL.

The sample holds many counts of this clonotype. This chain's CDR3 is CAISELPDRSSGNTIYF. The CDR3 nucleotides are TGTGCCATCAGTGAGTTACCCGACAGGTCCTCTGGAAACACCATATATTTT. This sequence joins TRBV10-3 and TRBJ1-3; a weak D match, TRBD1 (6 bases). Per the germline V gene, CDR1 is ENHRY and CDR2 is SYGVKD. The length of the CDR3 is 17 residues. Trimming left V 1 base short and J 0 bases short, with 13 bases between.

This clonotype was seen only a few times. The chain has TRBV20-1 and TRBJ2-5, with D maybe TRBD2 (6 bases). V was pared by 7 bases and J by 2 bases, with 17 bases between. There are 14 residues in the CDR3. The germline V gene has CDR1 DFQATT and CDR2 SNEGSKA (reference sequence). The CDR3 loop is CSGGGGSGQETQYF. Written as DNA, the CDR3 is TGCAGTGGCGGAGGAGGGTCTGGTCAAGAGACCCAGTACTTC.

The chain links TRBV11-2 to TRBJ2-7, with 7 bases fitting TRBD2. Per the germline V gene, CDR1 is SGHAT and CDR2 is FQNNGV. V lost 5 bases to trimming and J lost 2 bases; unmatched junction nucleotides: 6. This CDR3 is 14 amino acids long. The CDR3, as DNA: TGTGCCAGCAGCCCTGAGCGGGGAACCTACGAGCAGTACTTC. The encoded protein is CASSPERGTYEQYF.

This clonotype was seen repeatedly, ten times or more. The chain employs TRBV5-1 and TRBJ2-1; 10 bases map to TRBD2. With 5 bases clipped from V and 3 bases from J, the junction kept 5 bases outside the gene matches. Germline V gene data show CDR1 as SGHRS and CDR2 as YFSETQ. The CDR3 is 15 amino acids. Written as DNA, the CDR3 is TGCGCCAGCAGGCCTGGGACTAGCGACTACAATGAGCAGTTCTTC. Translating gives CASRPGTSDYNEQFF.

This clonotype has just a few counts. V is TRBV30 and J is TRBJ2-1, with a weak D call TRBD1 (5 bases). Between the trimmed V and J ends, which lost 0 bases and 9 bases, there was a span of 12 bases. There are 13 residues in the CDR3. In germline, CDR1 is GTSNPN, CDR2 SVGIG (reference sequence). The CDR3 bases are TGTGCCTGGAGTGTACAAGGGGATCGTGAGCAGTTCTTC. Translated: CAWSVQGDREQFF.